Here is one T cell receptor (beta chain) with its context. Its antigen is currently unknown. This record belongs to a study of response to subunit inactivated influenza vaccine. TCRdb re-derived calls from the RT-PCR reads in MiXCR, one entry per CDR3 protein. The table lists about 520,000 distinct CDR3 sequences, approximately 24% of them singletons. Study-wide results and caveats: T cells newly recruited by each seasonal influenza vaccination are few, the authors suggested.

CDR1 is LGHNA and CDR2 is YSLEER in the germline V gene. Deletions cut 0 bases from V and 0 bases from J, with 2 bases between. The CDR3 loop spans 13 amino acids. This TCR was sampled from a man over 45 who received an inactivated influenza vaccine. Sample: CD4+ T cells sorted from PBMCs, taken about 5 days after vaccination. The chain recombines TRBV4-3 with TRBJ1-1; no firm D call. The CDR3 coding sequence is TGCGCCAGCAGCCAAGAACTGAACACTGAAGCTTTCTTT. Translation gives CASSQELNTEAFF.